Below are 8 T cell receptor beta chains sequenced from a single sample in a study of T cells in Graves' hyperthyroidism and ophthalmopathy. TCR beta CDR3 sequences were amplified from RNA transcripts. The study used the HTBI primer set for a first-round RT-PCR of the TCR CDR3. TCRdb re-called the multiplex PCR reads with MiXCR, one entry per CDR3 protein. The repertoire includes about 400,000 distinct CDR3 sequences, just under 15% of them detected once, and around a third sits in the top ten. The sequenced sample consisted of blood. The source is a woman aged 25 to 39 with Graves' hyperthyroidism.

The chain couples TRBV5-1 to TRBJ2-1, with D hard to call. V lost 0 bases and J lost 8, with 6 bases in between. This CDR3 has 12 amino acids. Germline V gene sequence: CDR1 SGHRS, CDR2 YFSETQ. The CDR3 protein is CASSLGTDEQFF. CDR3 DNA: TGCGCCAGCAGCTTGGGGACGGATGAGCAGTTCTTC. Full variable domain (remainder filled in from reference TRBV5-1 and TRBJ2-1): KAGVTQTPRYLIKTRGQQVTLSCSPISGHRSVSWYQQTPGQGLQFLFEYFSETQRNKGNFPGRFSGRQFSNSRSEMNVSTLELGDSALYLCASSLGTDEQFFGPGTRLTVL.

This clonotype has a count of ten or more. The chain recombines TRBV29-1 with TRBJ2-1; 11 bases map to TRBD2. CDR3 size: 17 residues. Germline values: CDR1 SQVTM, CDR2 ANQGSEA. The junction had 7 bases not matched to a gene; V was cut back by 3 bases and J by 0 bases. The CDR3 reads CSVETGLAVLSYNEQFF. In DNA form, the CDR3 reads TGCAGCGTTGAGACGGGACTAGCGGTCCTCTCCTACAATGAGCAGTTCTTC.

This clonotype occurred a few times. For the CDR3, the DNA is TGTGCCAGCAGGCTTTTGCTGGGGGGACCGAATCAGCCCCAGCATTTT. This codes for CASRLLLGGPNQPQHF. J is TRBJ1-5 and V is TRBV6-1; maybe TRBD1 (5 bases). The CDR3 length is 16 residues. Trimming left V 6 bases short and J 4 bases short, with 19 bases between. CDR1 MNHNS and CDR2 SASEGT come from the germline V gene.

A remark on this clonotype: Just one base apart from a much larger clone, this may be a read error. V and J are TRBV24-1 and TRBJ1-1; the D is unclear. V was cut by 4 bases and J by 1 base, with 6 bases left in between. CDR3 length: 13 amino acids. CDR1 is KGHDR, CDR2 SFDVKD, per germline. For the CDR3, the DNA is TGTGCCACCAGTGACAGGACGAACACTGAAGCTTTCTTT. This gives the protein CATSDRTNTEAFF.

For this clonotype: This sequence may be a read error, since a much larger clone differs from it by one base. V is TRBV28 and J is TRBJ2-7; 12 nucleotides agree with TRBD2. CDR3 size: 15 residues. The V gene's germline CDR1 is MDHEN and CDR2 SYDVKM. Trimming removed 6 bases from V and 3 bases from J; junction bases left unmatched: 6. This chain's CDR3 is CASSTSGRHRYEQYF. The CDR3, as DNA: TGTGCCAGCAGCACTAGCGGGAGGCATCGCTACGAGCAGTACTTC.

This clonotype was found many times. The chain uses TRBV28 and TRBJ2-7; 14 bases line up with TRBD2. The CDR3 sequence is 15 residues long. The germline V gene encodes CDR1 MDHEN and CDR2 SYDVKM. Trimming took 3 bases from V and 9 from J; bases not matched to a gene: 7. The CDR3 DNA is TGTGCCAGCAGTTTCCTGGGACTAGCGGGAGAAGGGCAGTACTTC. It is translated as CASSFLGLAGEGQYF.

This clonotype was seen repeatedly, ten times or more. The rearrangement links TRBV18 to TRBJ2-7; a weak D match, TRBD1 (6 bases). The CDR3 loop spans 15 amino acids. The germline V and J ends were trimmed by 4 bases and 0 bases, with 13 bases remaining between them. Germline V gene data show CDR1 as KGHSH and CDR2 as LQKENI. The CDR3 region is CASSRGQKNSYEQYF. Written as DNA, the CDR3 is TGTGCCAGCTCACGCGGACAGAAGAACTCCTACGAGCAGTACTTC.

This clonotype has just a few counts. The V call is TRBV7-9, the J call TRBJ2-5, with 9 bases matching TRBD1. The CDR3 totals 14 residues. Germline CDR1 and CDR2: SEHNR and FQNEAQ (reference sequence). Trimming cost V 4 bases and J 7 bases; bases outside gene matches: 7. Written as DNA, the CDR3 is TGTGCCAGCAGCTCGAGATCGGGACAGGGGACCCAGTACTTC. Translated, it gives CASSSRSGQGTQYF.